This T cell receptor (beta chain) originates from a study of control samples from healthy donors and cancer patients. This clone has a handful of counts. TCRdb keeps only in-frame clones here, not all; method: immunoSEQ multiplex PCR. Here the sample spans more than 75,000 clones, roughly 80% being singletons. This CDR3 comprises 16 residues. Germline V gene data show CDR1 as SGHNT and CDR2 as YYREEE (reference sequence). The V segment lost 4 bases and the J segment 4 bases; nucleotides outside the gene matches: 10. This chain joins TRBV5-4 and TRBJ2-2; 7 nucleotides match TRBD1. The TCR sequence derives from a man between 65 and 80 years old with lung cancer. Input material: PBMCs. The CDR3: CASSAGTVRSTGELFF. Written as DNA, the CDR3 is TGTGCCAGCAGCGCAGGGACAGTAAGGAGCACCGGGGAGCTGTTTTTT.